A single sample is the source of the 22 T cell receptor beta chains below, sequenced in a study of blood T cell repertoires in COVID-19. Produced via immunoSEQ multiplex PCR; TCRdb's table is partial and in-frame only. In the table there are more than 50,000 clones, less than 75% of which are singletons. Sequenced input: peripheral blood. These TCRs come from a woman aged 65 to 85 with acute or convalescent COVID-19.

The CDR3 bases are TGTGCCAGCAGCCAAGTTATGGGGCATGGCTACACCTTC. It specifies CASSQVMGHGYTF. The chain combines TRBV3-1 (or the pseudogene TRBV3-2) with TRBJ1-2; tentative D call: TRBD1 (5 bases). Germline V CDR1 and CDR2: LGHDT, YNNKEL (reference sequence). Deletions cut 1 base from V and 6 bases from J, with 9 bases between. This CDR3 comprises 13 residues.

This clone was detected only a few times. The chain recombines TRBV6-5 with TRBJ1-1; D is perhaps TRBD1 (6 bases). Germline values: CDR1 MNHEY, CDR2 SVGAGI. The ends were cut back, 11 bases at V and 0 bases at J, with 13 bases in the middle. The length of the CDR3 is 13 residues. In nucleotides, the CDR3 is TGTGCCGCCGCAAGGGACATGAACACTGAAGCTTTCTTT. Its translation is CAAARDMNTEAFF.

The chain combines TRBV19 with TRBJ1-3; D not resolved. Germline CDR1 and CDR2: LNHDA and SQIVND (reference sequence). The CDR3 loop spans 15 amino acids. The V gene lost 3 bases and the J gene lost 0 bases, with 9 bases spanning the gap. This CDR3 is CASSIGESSGNTIYF. CDR3 in DNA: TGTGCCAGTAGTATCGGAGAGAGCTCTGGAAACACCATATATTTT.

This clone showed up just once. In DNA, the CDR3 is TGCGCCAGCAGCTTGGTGTTACTAGCGGGGAGGACAGATACGCAGTATTTT. This encodes CASSLVLLAGRTDTQYF. V and J are TRBV5-1 and TRBJ2-3; 10 bases align to TRBD2. In germline, CDR1 is SGHRS, CDR2 YFSETQ. The CDR3 loop spans 17 amino acids. V shed 0 bases, J shed 3 bases, and the junction held 7 bases outside the gene matches.

The chain employs TRBV11-2 and TRBJ1-2; perhaps TRBD1 as D (5 bases). CDR1 and CDR2 (germline): SGHAT, FQNNGV. The CDR3 runs 14 residues. Trimming took 5 bases from V and 8 from J, leaving 18 bases between them. The CDR3 loop is CASSPQARAGGYTF. The CDR3 DNA is TGTGCCAGCAGCCCACAGGCCAGGGCAGGGGGCTACACCTTC.

The chain carries TRBV18 and TRBJ1-1; D may be TRBD1 (5 bases). The CDR3 loop spans 16 amino acids. Germline V gene lookup returns CDR1 KGHSH and CDR2 LQKENI. V shed 0 bases and J shed 1 base, with 12 bases lying between them. The CDR3 protein is CASSPPAAGRNTEAFF. CDR3 DNA sequence: TGTGCCAGCTCACCACCGGCGGCGGGGCGGAACACTGAAGCTTTCTTT.

This clone appeared a few times. The chain links TRBV19 to TRBJ1-1; perhaps TRBD1 as D (5 bases). Germline V gene sequence: CDR1 LNHDA, CDR2 SQIVND (reference sequence). This CDR3 comprises 14 residues. V lost 3 bases and J lost 4, with 12 bases in between. CDR3 coding DNA: TGTGCCAGTAGTATCGGGTCTAGGGGCACTGAAGCTTTCTTT. The encoded protein is CASSIGSRGTEAFF.

The V gene is TRBV6-5, the J gene TRBJ1-1; perhaps TRBD1 as D (6 bases). Germline values: CDR1 MNHEY, CDR2 SVGAGI. V shed 2 bases and J shed 4 bases, with 11 bases lying between them. The CDR3 loop spans 14 amino acids. CDR3 region: CASSYRGGPTEAFF. CDR3 nucleotide sequence: TGTGCCAGCAGTTACCGCGGGGGGCCCACTGAAGCTTTCTTT.

The V and J genes are TRBV3-1 (or the pseudogene TRBV3-2) and TRBJ2-1; TRBD2 matches 9 bases. The V and J ends lost 6 bases and 2 bases, in that order; junction bases with no gene match: 2. Germline V gene lookup returns CDR1 LGHDT and CDR2 YNNKEL (reference sequence). This CDR3 has 14 residues. This CDR3 reads CASRLAGPYNEQFF. The CDR3 DNA sequence: TGTGCCAGCAGACTAGCGGGCCCCTACAATGAGCAGTTCTTC.

The CDR3 DNA reads TGCGCCAGCAGCTTGGCCGGACAGGGACTCTCCTACGAGCAGTACTTC. It encodes CASSLAGQGLSYEQYF. This chain joins TRBV5-1 and TRBJ2-7; 8 positions agree with TRBD1. J lost 0 bases, V lost 0 bases, and 5 bases had no gene match. The CDR3 loop spans 16 amino acids. Per the germline V gene, CDR1 is SGHRS and CDR2 is YFSETQ. Variable domain in full (rest from reference TRBV5-1 and TRBJ2-7): KAGVTQTPRYLIKTRGQQVTLSCSPISGHRSVSWYQQTPGQGLQFLFEYFSETQRNKGNFPGRFSGRQFSNSRSEMNVSTLELGDSALYLCASSLAGQGLSYEQYFGPGTRLTVT.

This clone has a single count. The chain combines TRBV28 with TRBJ1-2, with a weak D call TRBD1 (5 bases). This CDR3 has 12 residues. Germline values: CDR1 MDHEN, CDR2 SYDVKM. The germline V and J ends were trimmed by 3 bases and 7 bases, with 9 bases remaining between them. CDR3 DNA sequence: TGTGCCAGCAGTTTTTTAAGGGGTGGCTACACCTTC. Its protein product is CASSFLRGGYTF.

This chain connects TRBV15 to TRBJ2-2, with D tentatively TRBD2 (5 bases). From germline, CDR1 is LNHNV and CDR2 YYDKDF (reference sequence). The CDR3 runs to 16 residues. Trimming took off 9 bases at V and 9 bases at J, with 26 bases between the two ends. Here the CDR3 DNA reads TGTGCCACTCTTAACGCGAGGGCAGCTATTGACCGGGAGCTGTTTTTT. As protein: CATLNARAAIDRELFF.

A note on this clone: This CDR3 is also generated by other DNA sequences in the sample. The chain combines TRBV7-8 with TRBJ1-2, with D hard to call. Germline V gene data show CDR1 as SGHVS and CDR2 as FQNEAQ. V gave up 1 base and J gave up 5 bases, with 5 bases separating them. The CDR3 runs 12 residues. CDR3 DNA: TGTGCCAGCAGCTTAGGGGCATATGGCTACACCTTC. Amino acid sequence: CASSLGAYGYTF.

The rearrangement uses TRBV11-1 and TRBJ1-1; no clear D. Trimming took off 3 bases at V and 3 bases at J, with 8 bases between the two ends. The CDR3 totals 13 residues. Germline-derived CDR1 and CDR2 are SGHAT and FQDESV (reference sequence). The CDR3 protein is CASSFGFDTEAFF. For the CDR3, the DNA is TGTGCCAGCAGCTTCGGTTTTGACACTGAAGCTTTCTTT.

The chain is built from TRBV5-1 and TRBJ2-3, with TRBD1 as a possible D gene (5 bases). The ends were cut back, 2 bases at V and 1 base at J, with 11 bases in the middle. This CDR3 contains 15 residues. Germline lookup yields CDR1 SGHRS and CDR2 YFSETQ. The CDR3 sequence: CASSLSGSGTDTQYF. As DNA, the CDR3 is TGCGCCAGCAGCTTATCAGGGTCAGGCACAGATACGCAGTATTTT.

The V gene is TRBV9, the J gene TRBJ2-2; D unclear. From germline, CDR1 is SGDLS and CDR2 YYNGEE. This CDR3 is built from 15 residues. V was shortened by 6 bases and J by 4 bases, with 16 bases between the two germline ends. CDR3 sequence reads: CASTPTSWSTGELFF. The CDR3 bases are TGTGCCAGCACCCCGACCTCGTGGAGCACCGGGGAGCTGTTTTTT.

The CDR3 DNA reads as TGTGCCAGCTCACCCTTGGGGACTAACACCGGGGAGCTGTTTTTT. Protein: CASSPLGTNTGELFF. The V gene is TRBV18, the J gene TRBJ2-2; weak D call: TRBD2 (6 bases). V dropped 3 bases and J dropped 2 bases, with 10 bases sitting between them. Germline loops: CDR1 KGHSH, CDR2 LQKENI. The CDR3 sequence is 15 residues long. The complete variable domain, with remaining parts taken from reference TRBV18 and TRBJ2-2, reads NAGVMQNPRHLVRRRGQEARLRCSPMKGHSHVYWYRQLPEEGLKFMVYLQKENIIDESGMPKERFSAEFPKEGPSILRIQQVVRGDSAAYFCASSPLGTNTGELFFGEGSRLTVL.

This clone is classed as medium-sized. The chain is built from TRBV2 and TRBJ1-2; D remains ambiguous. Germline CDR1 SNHLY, CDR2 FYNNEI. Trimming removed 7 bases at V and 4 bases at J, with 10 bases between. The CDR3 runs to 12 residues. CDR3 DNA: TGTGCCAGCAATAGAGTCTTCTATGGCTACACCTTC. This encodes CASNRVFYGYTF.

The chain links TRBV3-1 (or the pseudogene TRBV3-2) to TRBJ2-2; the match to TRBD1 covers 8 bases. The trim removed 4 bases at V and 5 bases at J, leaving 9 bases unmatched. The CDR3 sequence is 16 residues long. From germline, CDR1 is LGHDT and CDR2 YNNKEL (reference sequence). This CDR3 reads CASSLGDRRITGELFF. CDR3 DNA sequence: TGTGCCAGCAGCCTGGGGGACAGGAGAATTACCGGGGAGCTGTTTTTT.

V is TRBV15 and J is TRBJ1-2, with 10 nucleotides matching TRBD1. The trim removed 0 bases at V and 7 bases at J, leaving 5 bases unmatched. The CDR3 is made up of 15 amino acids. CDR1 is LNHNV and CDR2 is YYDKDF in the germline V gene (reference sequence). The chain's CDR3 is CATSRDRGQGFGYTF. CDR3 nucleotides: TGTGCCACCAGCAGAGATCGGGGACAGGGGTTTGGCTACACCTTC.

The sample holds one count of this clone. V is TRBV3-1 (or the pseudogene TRBV3-2) and J is TRBJ1-2; D is perhaps TRBD1 (5 bases). Germline CDR1 and CDR2: LGHDT and YNNKEL (reference sequence). The CDR3 covers 13 residues. V lost 5 bases to trimming and J lost 8 bases, with 15 bases between them. The CDR3 coding sequence is TGTGCCAGCAGCTACGTCGCGGGGGACGGCTACACCTTC. It translates to CASSYVAGDGYTF.

This clone was detected only a few times. This sequence joins TRBV6-1 and TRBJ1-5; 7 bases agree with TRBD1. Germline V gene sequence: CDR1 MNHNS, CDR2 SASEGT. Losses at the gene ends were 2 bases for V and 0 bases for J; bases not matched to a gene: 7. The CDR3 sequence is 17 residues long. The CDR3 here is CASSELRGQYSNQPQHF. The CDR3, as DNA: TGTGCCAGCAGTGAATTGAGGGGACAGTATAGCAATCAGCCCCAGCATTTT.